The T cell receptor beta chain described here comes from a study of shared clonotypes between healthy human individuals. For the study at large: Those who served as donors were a couple of women and three men between the ages of 18 and 49.

CDR3 length: 14 residues. Germline V CDR1 and CDR2: SGHAT, FQNNGV. V shed 1 base and J shed 4 bases, with 10 bases lying between them. Study-wide findings and caveats: Genetic and exposure-history diversity was limited by the small donor number.

When replicate PCRs were run on sorted subsets, they used 200 ng DNA, about 30,000 T cell genomes. Clones were sequenced by immunoSEQ multiplex PCR, and TCRdb holds only the in-frame ones, with some missing. The table lists 170,000 or so clones, 65% to 80% of them singletons, with 8% to 13% in the top ten. A few counts support this clone. Its antigen is unidentified. Participating donors were healthy, HIV-negative adults free of recent acute infections or vaccinations. The chain joins TRBV11-2 to TRBJ2-5; unclear D gene. This TCR was sampled from a man aged 25-45 years in good health. The sample taken for sequencing was memory CD4+ T cells sorted from blood. As for subset: CD45RA-negative fraction. The CDR3 here is CASSLGPDPETQYF. In nucleotides, the CDR3 is TGTGCCAGCAGCTTAGGCCCGGACCCAGAGACCCAGTACTTC.